The entry that follows covers one TCR beta chain sequence. There are a few counts of this clonotype. There is no known antigen for this receptor. No qualities accompany the bases; no much larger clone lies one base away. The CDR3 covers 15 residues, taking in both the cysteine and the phenylalanine. The sequence is cut down to CDR3 DNA, 45 bases in frame from base 1. V drops 5 bases and J drops 1 base, leaving 11 bases in between. CDR1 and CDR2, looked up from the germline V gene (reference sequence), are SEHNR and FQNEAQ. Sequenced using an Illumina NovaSeq 6000. Synthesis of TCR cDNA relied on 5'RACE template switching, a step that introduced a universal primer site along with unique molecular identifiers. Priming of cDNA synthesis was performed from both the TCR alpha and TCR beta constant segments. Library amplification involved two PCR steps, and the second step added sample barcodes and sequencing adapters. Sequencing of libraries was done on Illumina HiSeq 2500 (2x100 bp) or NovaSeq (2x150 bp). The study's processing was this. MIGEC handled demultiplexing of reads and collapsing into UMI consensus sequences, while MiXCR performed V(D)J alignment. Vaccine-responding clonotypes were identified with edgeR using replicate PBMC samples, with FDR below 0.01 and a log2 fold change above 5 up to day 15 being required. Each bulk clonotype received a CD4 or CD8 identity based on whether the sequenced CD4 or CD8 repertoire contained that clonotype at higher abundance. In TCRdb, the public reads were trimmed at Q25 with fastp and aligned with MiXCR, with productive beta chains retained. CDR3 protein sequences are deduplicated, and each keeps its most common genes and DNA. The authors' filters were not applied to this entry. The sample profile shows under 400,000 distinct CDR3 sequences; around 12% of them were found once. The top ten clones comprise roughly 3.1% of the sample.

The treatment or condition tag for this specimen amounts to: live attenuated yellow fever vaccine strain. A standard Ficoll-Paque protocol was used to isolate PBMCs from peripheral blood. Dynabeads CD4 and CD8 positive selection kits were used to isolate the CD4 and CD8 T-cell fractions. TriZol was used to extract RNA from bulk PBMCs, from CD4 and CD8 fractions, and from dextramer-positive and dextramer-negative fractions. This sample was taken from a study of T cells after yellow fever vaccination (dated by TCRdb to between 2018 and 2020). Regarding the research as a whole: The SMART-Seq v4 Ultra Low Input RNA kit was used to prepare libraries from fractions with low cell numbers. To follow T-cell clones before and after primary and booster YFV17D yellow fever vaccination, bulk TCR alpha and beta repertoires were sequenced over time. Two healthy male donors, one aged 18 to 30 and one aged 30 to 40 years, made up the cohort. Blood was collected at multiple timepoints before and after primary and secondary immunization, and bulk PBMC replicates and cell subsets were isolated. What the research found in general, with its limitations: Only a couple of donors were included in the study, so the extent to which the findings can be generalized is limited. Compared with the primary T-cell response, the secondary T-cell response was weaker but faster, peaking on day 5 rather than day 15. Most clones expanded after primary vaccination were re-detected after the booster (almost 97% of CD4 and about 88% of CD8), suggesting broad memory maintenance. A small fraction of clonotypes appeared in both the CD4 and CD8 compartments, likely as a result of convergent recombination. FACS-sorted repertoires could contain abundant contaminating clonotypes from the bulk population, so computational filtering was required.

This sequence uses TRBV7-9 and TRBJ2-2, and TRBD1 may be the D gene, going by 5 matching bases. The input for sequencing was CD4+ T cells sorted from PBMCs, taken 15 days after the yellow fever booster vaccination. The sequence was obtained from a man between 18 and 29 years old who received the YFV17D yellow fever vaccine. CDR3 protein: CASSPNTGNTGELFF. The bases are TGTGCCAGCAGCCCTAACACAGGGAACACCGGGGAGCTGTTTTTT.